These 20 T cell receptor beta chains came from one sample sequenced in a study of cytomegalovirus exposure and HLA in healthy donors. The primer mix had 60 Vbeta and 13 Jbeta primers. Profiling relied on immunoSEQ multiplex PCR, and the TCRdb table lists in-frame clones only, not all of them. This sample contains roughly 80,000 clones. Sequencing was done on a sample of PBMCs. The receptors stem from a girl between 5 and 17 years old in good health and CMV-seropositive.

CDR3 DNA: TGTGCCAGCAGCTTGGGGACAGGGGGGTTTTACGAGCAGTACTTC. Its translation is CASSLGTGGFYEQYF. The gene calls are TRBV13 and TRBJ2-7; TRBD1 matches 11 bases. CDR3 length equals 15 residues. Germline trimming cut 3 bases from V and 4 bases from J; bases unmatched to any gene: 5. Germline values: CDR1 PRHDT, CDR2 FYEKMQ (reference sequence).

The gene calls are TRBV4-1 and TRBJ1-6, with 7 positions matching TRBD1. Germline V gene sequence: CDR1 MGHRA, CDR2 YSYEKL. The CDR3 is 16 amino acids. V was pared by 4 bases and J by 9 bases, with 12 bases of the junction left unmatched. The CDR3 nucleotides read TGCGCCAGCAGCCGCCGGACAGGTCGGTTTGGTTCACCCCTCCACTTT. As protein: CASSRRTGRFGSPLHF.

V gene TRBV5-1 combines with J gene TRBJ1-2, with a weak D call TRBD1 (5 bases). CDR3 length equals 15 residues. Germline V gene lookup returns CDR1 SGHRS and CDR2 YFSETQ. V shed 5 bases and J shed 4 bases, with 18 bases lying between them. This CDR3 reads CASRLQGSLSYGYTF. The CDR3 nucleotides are TGCGCCAGCAGGTTGCAGGGTTCCCTTTCCTATGGCTACACCTTC.

CDR3 bases: TGTGCCAGCAGCTTAGCTTACGGGGGGCTGAACACTGAAGCTTTCTTT. It codes for CASSLAYGGLNTEAFF. The rearrangement uses TRBV7-9 and TRBJ1-1, with D perhaps TRBD1 (6 bases). V was trimmed by 0 bases and J by 0 bases, leaving 11 bases between them. The CDR3 runs to 16 residues. CDR1 is SEHNR and CDR2 is FQNEAQ in the germline V gene (reference sequence).

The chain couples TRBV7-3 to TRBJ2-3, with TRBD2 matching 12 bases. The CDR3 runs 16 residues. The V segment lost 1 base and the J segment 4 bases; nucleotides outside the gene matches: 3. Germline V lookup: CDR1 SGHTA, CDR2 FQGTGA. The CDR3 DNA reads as TGTGCCAGCAGCTTAAGCCTAGCGGGGGGGTCAGATACGCAGTATTTT. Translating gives CASSLSLAGGSDTQYF.

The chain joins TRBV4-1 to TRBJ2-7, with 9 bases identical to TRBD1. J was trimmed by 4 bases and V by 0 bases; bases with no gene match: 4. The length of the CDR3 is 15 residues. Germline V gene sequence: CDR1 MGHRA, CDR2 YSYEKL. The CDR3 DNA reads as TGCGCCAGCAGCCAAGATTGGGGGACAGGGTACGAGCAGTACTTC. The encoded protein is CASSQDWGTGYEQYF.

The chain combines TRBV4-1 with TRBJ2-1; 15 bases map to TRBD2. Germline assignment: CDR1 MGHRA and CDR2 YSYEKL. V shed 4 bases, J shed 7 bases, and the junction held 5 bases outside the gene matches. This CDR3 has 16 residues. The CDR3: CASSLGLAGGPNEQFF. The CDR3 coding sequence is TGCGCCAGCAGCCTTGGACTAGCGGGGGGGCCAAATGAGCAGTTCTTC.

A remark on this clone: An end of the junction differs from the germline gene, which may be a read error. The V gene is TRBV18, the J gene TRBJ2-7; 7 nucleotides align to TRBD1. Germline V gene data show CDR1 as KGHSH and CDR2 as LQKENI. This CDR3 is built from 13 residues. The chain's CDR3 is CASSPGQDASSVF. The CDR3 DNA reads TGTGCCAGCTCACCAGGACAGGATGCGTCCTCGGTCTTC.

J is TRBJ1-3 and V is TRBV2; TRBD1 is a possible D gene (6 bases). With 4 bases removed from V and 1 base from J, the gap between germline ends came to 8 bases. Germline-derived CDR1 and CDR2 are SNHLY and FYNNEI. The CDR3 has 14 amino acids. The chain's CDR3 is CASSGTESGNTIYF. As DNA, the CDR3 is TGTGCCAGCAGTGGGACAGAATCTGGAAACACCATATATTTT.

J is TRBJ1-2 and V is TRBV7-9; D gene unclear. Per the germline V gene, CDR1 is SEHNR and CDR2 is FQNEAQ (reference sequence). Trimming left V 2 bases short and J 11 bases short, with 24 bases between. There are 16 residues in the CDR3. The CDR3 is CASSLTFRELTESYTF. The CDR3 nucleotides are TGTGCCAGCAGCTTAACGTTTCGTGAGTTGACGGAGAGTTACACCTTC.

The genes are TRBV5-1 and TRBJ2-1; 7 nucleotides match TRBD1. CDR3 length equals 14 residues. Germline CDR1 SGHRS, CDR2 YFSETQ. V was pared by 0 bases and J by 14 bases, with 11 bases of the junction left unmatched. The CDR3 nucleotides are TGCGCCAGCAGCTTGGGTTTTACCCGGGACAGTAAGTTCTTC. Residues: CASSLGFTRDSKFF.

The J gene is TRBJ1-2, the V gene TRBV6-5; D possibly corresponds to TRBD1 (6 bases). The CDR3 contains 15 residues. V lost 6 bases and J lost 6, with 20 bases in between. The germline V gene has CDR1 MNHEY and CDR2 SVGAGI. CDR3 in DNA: TGTGCCAGCAGACAAGGGGTACAGGGAGGGAATGGCTACACCTTC. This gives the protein CASRQGVQGGNGYTF.

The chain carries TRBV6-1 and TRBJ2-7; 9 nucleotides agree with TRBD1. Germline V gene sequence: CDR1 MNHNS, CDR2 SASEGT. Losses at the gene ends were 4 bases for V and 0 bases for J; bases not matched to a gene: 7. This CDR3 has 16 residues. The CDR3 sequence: CASSGRTGAFSYEQYF. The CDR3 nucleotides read TGTGCCAGCAGTGGCAGGACAGGGGCCTTCTCCTACGAGCAGTACTTC.

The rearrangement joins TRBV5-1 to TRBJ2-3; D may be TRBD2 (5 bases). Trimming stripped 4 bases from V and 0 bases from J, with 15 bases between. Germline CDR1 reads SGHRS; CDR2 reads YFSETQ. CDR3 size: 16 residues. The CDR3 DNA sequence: TGCGCCAGCAGCCTCGGACGGGGATCTAGCACAGATACGCAGTATTTT. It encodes CASSLGRGSSTDTQYF.

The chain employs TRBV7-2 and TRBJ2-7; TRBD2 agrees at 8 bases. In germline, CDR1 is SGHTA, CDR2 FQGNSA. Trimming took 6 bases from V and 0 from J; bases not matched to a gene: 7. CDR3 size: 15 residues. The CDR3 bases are TGTGCCAGCAGTCTTAGCGGGGATCCCTCCTACGAGCAGTACGTC. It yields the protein CASSLSGDPSYEQYV.

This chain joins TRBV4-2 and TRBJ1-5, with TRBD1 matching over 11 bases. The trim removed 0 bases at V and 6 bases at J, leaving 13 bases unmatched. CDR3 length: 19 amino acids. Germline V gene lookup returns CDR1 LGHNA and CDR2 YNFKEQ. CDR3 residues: CASSQDSPGWDRGAQPQHF. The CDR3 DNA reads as TGTGCCAGCAGCCAAGATTCCCCCGGGTGGGACAGGGGGGCTCAGCCCCAGCATTTT.

The CDR3 bases are TGCGCCAGCAGCTATGGGGCGACTAATTCACCCCTCCACTTT. It encodes CASSYGATNSPLHF. The V and J genes are TRBV5-1 and TRBJ1-6; TRBD1 is a possible D gene (5 bases). The length of the CDR3 is 14 residues. Germline lookup yields CDR1 SGHRS and CDR2 YFSETQ. V dropped 3 bases and J dropped 6 bases, with 10 bases sitting between them. Full variable domain (remainder filled in from reference TRBV5-1 and TRBJ1-6): KAGVTQTPRYLIKTRGQQVTLSCSPISGHRSVSWYQQTPGQGLQFLFEYFSETQRNKGNFPGRFSGRQFSNSRSEMNVSTLELGDSALYLCASSYGATNSPLHFGNGTRLTVT.

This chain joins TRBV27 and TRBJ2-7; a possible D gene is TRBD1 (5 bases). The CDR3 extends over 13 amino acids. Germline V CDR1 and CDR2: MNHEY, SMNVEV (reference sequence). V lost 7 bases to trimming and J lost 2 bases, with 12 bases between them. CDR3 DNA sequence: TGTGCCAGCAAAAAAGGGGTAACCTACGAGCAGTACTTC. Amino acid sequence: CASKKGVTYEQYF.

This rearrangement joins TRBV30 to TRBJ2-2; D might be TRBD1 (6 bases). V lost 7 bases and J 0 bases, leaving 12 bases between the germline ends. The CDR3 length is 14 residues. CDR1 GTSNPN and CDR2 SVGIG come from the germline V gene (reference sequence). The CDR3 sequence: CAFLTGPNTGELFF. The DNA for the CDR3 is TGTGCCTTTTTGACAGGTCCGAACACCGGGGAGCTGTTTTTT.

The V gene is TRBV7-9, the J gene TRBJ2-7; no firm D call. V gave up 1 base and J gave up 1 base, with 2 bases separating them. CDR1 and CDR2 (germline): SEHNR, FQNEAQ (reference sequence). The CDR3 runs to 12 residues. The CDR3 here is CASSLVSYEQYF. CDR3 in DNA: TGTGCCAGCAGCTTAGTATCCTACGAGCAGTACTTC. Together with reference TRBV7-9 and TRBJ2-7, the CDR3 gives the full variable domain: DTGVSQNPRHKITKRGQNVTFRCDPISEHNRLYWYRQTLGQGPEFLTYFQNEAQLEKSRLLSDRFSAERPKGSFSTLEIQRTEQGDSAMYLCASSLVSYEQYFGPGTRLTVT.